This T cell receptor (beta chain) came from a study of T cell repertoires in cytomegalovirus infection. Study-wide context: An indication of both CMV infection and matching HLA type came from public TCR beta signatures. General study points: Ex vivo, HLA-C-restricted CMV-specific TCR beta clonotypes prevailed over the rest of the response. Based on cumulative public TCR beta family frequency, carriers of CMV plus the relevant HLA were identified.

TCRdb recomputed calls from the reads with MiXCR, one row per CDR3 protein. The sample carries some 920,000 distinct CDR3 sequences, around 31% recorded once. Germline CDR1 is SGHVS and CDR2 is FQNEAQ. The CDR3 contains 14 residues. V trimming: 2 bases; J trimming: 9 bases; junction bases outside the gene matches: 9. This clonotype has a handful of counts. Its antigen is as yet unknown. This TCR came from a human donor in good health (CMV status not recorded). Some clones in this sample may be carry-over from other donors' samples. The V and J genes are TRBV7-8 and TRBJ2-5; 7 bases align to TRBD2. This specimen was cultured CD8+ T cells from PBMCs, taken from culture after CMV antigen stimulation. CDR3 DNA: TGTGCCAGCAGCTTAAGTGGGAGGGCGGTGGCCCAGTACTTC. It specifies CASSLSGRAVAQYF.